One sample yielded the 22 T cell receptor beta chains listed below, sequenced in a study of T-cell memory formation after mild COVID-19. TCRdb called the 5' RACE reads again in MiXCR, with one record for every CDR3 protein. The sample shows 150,000 to 200,000 distinct CDR3 sequences, 13% of them seen only once. Sequenced input: PBMCs or a T cell subset sorted from them (not recorded which). The receptor set was obtained from a man aged 18-30 years who had mild COVID-19 (a few samples of this study predate the infection). Cell type and time point are not known.

This chain joins TRBV11-2 and TRBJ2-7; D is unresolved. CDR1 is SGHAT and CDR2 is FQNNGV in the germline V gene. The germline V and J ends were trimmed by 5 bases and 3 bases, with 11 bases remaining between them. The CDR3 is made up of 13 amino acids. The CDR3 DNA reads TGTGCCAGCAGCCCCCATCTGGGCTACGAGCAGTACTTC. Translating gives CASSPHLGYEQYF.

In its sample, this clonotype was seen a few times. V is TRBV29-1 and J is TRBJ2-2; D call uncertain. V dropped 0 bases and J dropped 6 bases, with 8 bases sitting between them. Looked up from germline, CDR1 is SQVTM and CDR2 is ANQGSEA. The CDR3 sequence is 13 residues long. The CDR3 bases are TGCAGCGTTGAAGATTTGGGTTCCGGGGAGCTGTTTTTT. Protein: CSVEDLGSGELFF.

The chain is built from TRBV6-5 and TRBJ2-3, with 8 bases matching TRBD1. The CDR3 is 15 amino acids. Germline CDR1 MNHEY, CDR2 SVGAGI. Trimming cost V 1 base and J 5 bases; bases outside gene matches: 5. The chain's CDR3 is CASSYFGQGIDTQYF. CDR3 nucleotide sequence: TGTGCCAGCAGTTACTTCGGACAGGGTATAGATACGCAGTATTTT.

This clonotype appeared a few times. The V call is TRBV7-9, the J call TRBJ1-4; D gene ambiguous. Germline V CDR1 and CDR2: SEHNR, FQNEAQ (reference sequence). This CDR3 has 12 residues. The germline V and J ends were trimmed by 3 bases and 6 bases, with 5 bases remaining between them. The CDR3 loop reads CASSLRDEKLFF. For the CDR3, the DNA is TGTGCCAGCAGCTTGCGGGATGAAAAACTGTTTTTT.

The chain is built from TRBV7-2 and TRBJ1-5; D might be TRBD1 (5 bases). The V gene lost 0 bases and the J gene lost 1 base, with 10 bases spanning the gap. Germline V lookup: CDR1 SGHTA, CDR2 FQGNSA. The CDR3 has 16 residues. This CDR3 reads CASSLAGGRSNQPQHF. CDR3 DNA sequence: TGTGCCAGCAGCTTAGCGGGGGGGAGAAGCAATCAGCCCCAGCATTTT.

This clonotype was recorded at least ten times. V gene TRBV5-1 combines with J gene TRBJ2-7, with unresolved D. The CDR3 length is 14 residues. V was clipped by 2 bases and J by 0 bases, with 9 bases between them. Germline V gene lookup returns CDR1 SGHRS and CDR2 YFSETQ. This CDR3 reads CASSFARPSYEQYV. The CDR3 region has the DNA TGCGCCAGCAGCTTTGCCAGGCCCTCCTACGAGCAGTACGTC.

The J gene is TRBJ2-4, the V gene TRBV5-1, with unresolved D. CDR1 and CDR2 from the germline V gene are SGHRS and YFSETQ. The V and J ends lost 0 bases and 3 bases respectively, with 13 bases between them. CDR3 size: 16 residues. The CDR3 nucleotides are TGCGCCAGCAGCTTGGGGCAGTATGTTGGCAAAAACATTCAGTACTTC. It codes for CASSLGQYVGKNIQYF. Combining the CDR3 with reference TRBV5-1 and TRBJ2-4 gives the whole variable domain KAGVTQTPRYLIKTRGQQVTLSCSPISGHRSVSWYQQTPGQGLQFLFEYFSETQRNKGNFPGRFSGRQFSNSRSEMNVSTLELGDSALYLCASSLGQYVGKNIQYFGAGTRLSVL.

A note on this clonotype: It may be a read error: a sequence one base away is much more abundant. This rearrangement joins TRBV7-2 to TRBJ2-3; D is undetermined. CDR1 is SGHTA and CDR2 is FQGNSA in the germline V gene. The CDR3 is 12 amino acids. Between the trimmed V and J ends, which lost 6 bases and 4 bases, there was a span of 8 bases. The CDR3 region has the DNA TGTGCCAGCAGGGCGCAATCAGATACGCAGTATTTT. Translation gives CASRAQSDTQYF. The entire variable domain, with the rest obtained from reference TRBV7-2 and TRBJ2-3, is as follows: GAGVSQSPSNKVTEKGKDVELRCDPISGHTALYWYRQSLGQGLEFLIYFQGNSAPDKSGLPSDRFSAERTGGSVSTLTIQRTQQEDSAVYLCASRAQSDTQYFGPGTRLTVL.

This clonotype was seen a handful of times. V usage is TRBV29-1 and J usage is TRBJ2-3; D is unresolved. The V and J ends lost 2 bases and 1 base respectively, with 4 bases between them. The CDR3 runs 12 residues. Germline CDR1 and CDR2: SQVTM and ANQGSEA. In DNA form, the CDR3 reads TGCAGCGTTGAACAACGCACAGATACGCAGTATTTT. Its translation: CSVEQRTDTQYF.

In this sample, this clonotype turned up many times. The chain has TRBV12-5 and TRBJ2-7; 7 nucleotides match TRBD1. J was trimmed by 2 bases and V by 6 bases; bases with no gene match: 10. CDR3 length: 15 amino acids. Looked up from germline, CDR1 is LGHNT and CDR2 is FRNRAP. The CDR3 region is CASGPRDSGAYEQYF. In DNA form, the CDR3 reads TGTGCTAGTGGACCTCGGGACAGCGGTGCCTACGAGCAGTACTTC.

The V gene is TRBV5-1, the J gene TRBJ2-5; TRBD1 agrees at 7 bases. J was trimmed by 3 bases and V by 7 bases; bases with no gene match: 3. Germline V lookup: CDR1 SGHRS, CDR2 YFSETQ. This CDR3 contains 12 residues. The CDR3 here is CASGQVEETQYF. CDR3 nucleotide sequence: TGCGCCAGCGGACAGGTTGAAGAGACCCAGTACTTC. Combining the CDR3 with reference TRBV5-1 and TRBJ2-5 gives the whole variable domain KAGVTQTPRYLIKTRGQQVTLSCSPISGHRSVSWYQQTPGQGLQFLFEYFSETQRNKGNFPGRFSGRQFSNSRSEMNVSTLELGDSALYLCASGQVEETQYFGPGTRLLVL.

The CDR3 bases are TGTGCCAGCAGTGAGGCGGGGGGTCGAGGTGAGCAGTTCTTC. It codes for CASSEAGGRGEQFF. The chain combines TRBV25-1 with TRBJ2-1, with 8 bases matching TRBD2. The ends lost 3 bases at V and 9 bases at J; junction bases unmatched: 7. Germline values: CDR1 MGHDK, CDR2 SYGVNS. The CDR3 is made up of 14 amino acids.

The CDR3 coding sequence is TGTGCCAGCAACTCACCAGGGGATCAGCCCCAGCATTTT. This translates into CASNSPGDQPQHF. This chain connects TRBV12-3 or TRBV12-4 to TRBJ1-5; possibly TRBD1 for D (6 bases). V lost 7 bases and J 5 bases, leaving 12 bases between the germline ends. The CDR3 sequence is 13 residues long.

The rearrangement uses TRBV12-3 or TRBV12-4 and TRBJ2-7; D is perhaps TRBD1 (5 bases). Trimming stripped 8 bases from V and 7 bases from J, with 21 bases between. CDR3 length: 14 amino acids. The CDR3 region is CASSDVGVNGEQYF. As DNA, the CDR3 is TGTGCCAGCTCCGACGTAGGGGTCAACGGAGAGCAGTACTTC.

This clonotype was observed many times. This chain links TRBV7-9 with TRBJ2-1; D is perhaps TRBD2 (6 bases). V was trimmed by 5 bases and J by 1 base, leaving 9 bases between them. The CDR3 is 14 residues long. Germline V CDR1 and CDR2: SEHNR, FQNEAQ (reference sequence). CDR3 in amino acids: CASSAGNSYNEQFF. CDR3 coding DNA: TGTGCCAGCAGCGCGGGGAATTCCTACAATGAGCAGTTCTTC.

This clonotype was counted ten times or more. The CDR3 DNA follows: TGCGCCAGCAGCTCCGGACTAGCGGCCCCTGGGGGGGAGACCCAGTACTTC. It translates to CASSSGLAAPGGETQYF. J is TRBJ2-5 and V is TRBV5-1; 10 positions agree with TRBD2. The germline gives CDR1 SGHRS, CDR2 YFSETQ. This CDR3 comprises 17 residues. J lost 5 bases, V lost 3 bases, and 13 bases had no gene match.

The J gene is TRBJ1-2, the V gene TRBV7-9; 7 bases are a match to TRBD1. This CDR3 has 16 amino acids. The junction had 13 bases not matched to a gene; V was cut back by 4 bases and J by 5 bases. Looked up from germline, CDR1 is SEHNR and CDR2 is FQNEAQ (reference sequence). The CDR3 nucleotides are TGTGCCAGCAGCTCCCCCCTTCGACAGGGCTGGTATGGCTACACCTTC. This encodes CASSSPLRQGWYGYTF.

There are a few counts of this clonotype. V and J are TRBV27 and TRBJ2-7, with D unclear. The CDR3 is 10 residues long. V was clipped by 9 bases and J by 3 bases, with 6 bases between them. Germline V gene sequence: CDR1 MNHEY, CDR2 SMNVEV (reference sequence). DNA for the CDR3: TGTGCCAGGGCCCTCTACGAGCAGTACTTC. Residues: CARALYEQYF.

The genes are TRBV7-6 and TRBJ1-1; D perhaps matches TRBD1 (5 bases). The germline V gene has CDR1 SGHVS and CDR2 FNYEAQ. The length of the CDR3 is 14 residues. V dropped 4 bases and J dropped 1 base, with 10 bases sitting between them. The CDR3 nucleotides read TGTGCCAGCAGCTCAGGGTTTCGGAACACTGAAGCTTTCTTT. Its protein is CASSSGFRNTEAFF.

A word on this clonotype: A junction boundary mismatches the germline segment, possibly from a read error. The rearrangement uses TRBV4-2 and TRBJ1-5; 9 bases fit TRBD1. CDR1 is LGHNA, CDR2 YNFKEQ, per germline. CDR3 length: 14 amino acids. The CDR3 spells CASSKDRGGQPQHF. The CDR3 DNA reads as TGTGCCAGCAGCAAAGACAGGGGGGGTCAGCCCCAGCATTTT.

This clonotype was seen a few times. The chain has TRBV5-1 and TRBJ1-2; 9 bases fit TRBD1. The CDR3 is 13 residues long. Germline V CDR1 and CDR2: SGHRS, YFSETQ. V shed 7 bases, J shed 8 bases, and the junction held 9 bases outside the gene matches. Here the CDR3 DNA reads TGCGCCAGCTCCCAGGGACAGGGTAGCGGCTACACCTTC. This translates into CASSQGQGSGYTF.

The chain couples TRBV6-5 to TRBJ2-3; 9 positions match TRBD2. The CDR3 runs to 16 residues. Germline assignment: CDR1 MNHEY and CDR2 SVGAGI. The V gene end was trimmed by 0 bases and the J gene end by 1 base; junction bases not matched to a gene: 2. The CDR3, as DNA: TGTGCCAGCAGTTACTCACAGCGGGGGGGCACAGATACGCAGTATTTT. It yields the protein CASSYSQRGGTDTQYF.